Each of the 3 T cell receptor beta chains below was sequenced from the same sample in a study of blood T cells in healthy people across ages. Together with a sample-barcoded 5' primer, a J-beta primer mix was included in a second PCR lasting roughly 7 to 11 cycles. TCRdb reprocessed the 5' RACE reads via MiXCR and lists one record per CDR3 protein. The sample includes under 2,000,000 distinct CDR3 sequences, roughly 49% of them seen just once. The sequenced sample consisted of blood. The source is a woman aged 35 to 49 in good health.

V usage is TRBV21-1 and J usage is TRBJ1-5; the D call of TRBD1 is as the table states it, not checked on the DNA. TRBV21-1 is a documented pseudogene. The CDR3 is made up of 15 amino acids. The CDR3 protein is CASSRWGPVVQPQHF. Written as DNA, the CDR3 is TGTGCCAGCAGCAGGTGGGGGCCGGTAGTTCAGCCCCAGCATTTT.

This chain joins TRBV5-1 and TRBJ1-2, with 7 bases lining up with TRBD1. CDR1 is SGHRS, CDR2 YFSETQ, per germline. The CDR3 is 14 residues long. Germline trimming cut 0 bases from V and 6 bases from J; bases unmatched to any gene: 5. The CDR3 sequence: CASSLGKGANGYTF. The DNA for the CDR3 is TGCGCCAGCAGCTTGGGAAAGGGGGCGAATGGCTACACCTTC.

V usage is TRBV20-1 and J usage is TRBJ1-5; no clear D. There are 17 residues in the CDR3. Deletions cut 1 base from V and 7 bases from J, with 23 bases between. Germline CDR1 reads DFQATT; CDR2 reads SNEGSKA (reference sequence). CDR3 amino acids: CSARATWRGNTRQPQHF. CDR3 bases: TGCAGTGCTAGAGCAACCTGGCGCGGGAACACACGGCAGCCCCAGCATTTT.